This T cell receptor (beta chain) was profiled in a study of T-cell reconstitution after alpha-beta-depleted transplantation in children. General study points: It was newly produced T cells that mostly accounted for T-cell counts and diversity one year after transplant. At day 60, the high TCRbeta diversity found in some patients originated from recipient T cells and thymic progenitors that had survived. As was reported, about two months after transplant, alpha-beta T cells came from several hundred expanded graft clones.

For TCRbeta, the library was prepared with unique molecular identifiers. TCRdb fed the PCR reads into MiXCR, producing one record per CDR3 protein. The sample has over 90,000 distinct CDR3 sequences; approximately 5.4% are singletons. In its sample, this clonotype was seen many times. Its matching antigen is unknown. The CDR3 runs to 14 residues. V was shortened by 3 bases and J by 3 bases, with 8 bases between the two germline ends. Per the germline V gene, CDR1 is MDHEN and CDR2 is SYDVKM. Sequenced here: PBMCs, mostly from graft donor cells, sampled 60 days after TCRalphabeta/CD19-depleted stem cell transplant. The chain employs TRBV28 and TRBJ1-4; tentative D call: TRBD1 (5 bases). This TCR came from a female patient aged 2-9 years who had a stem cell transplant for Fanconi anemia, so the T cells may come from the graft donor. Here the CDR3 DNA reads TGTGCCAGCAGTTTTTCGGGACCTAATGAAAAACTGTTTTTT. It specifies CASSFSGPNEKLFF. Supplemented by reference TRBV28 and TRBJ1-4, the full variable domain reads DVKVTQSSRYLVKRTGEKVFLECVQDMDHENMFWYRQDPGLGLRLIYFSYDVKMKEKGDIPEGYSVSREKKERFSLILESASTNQTSMYLCASSFSGPNEKLFFGSGTQLSVL.